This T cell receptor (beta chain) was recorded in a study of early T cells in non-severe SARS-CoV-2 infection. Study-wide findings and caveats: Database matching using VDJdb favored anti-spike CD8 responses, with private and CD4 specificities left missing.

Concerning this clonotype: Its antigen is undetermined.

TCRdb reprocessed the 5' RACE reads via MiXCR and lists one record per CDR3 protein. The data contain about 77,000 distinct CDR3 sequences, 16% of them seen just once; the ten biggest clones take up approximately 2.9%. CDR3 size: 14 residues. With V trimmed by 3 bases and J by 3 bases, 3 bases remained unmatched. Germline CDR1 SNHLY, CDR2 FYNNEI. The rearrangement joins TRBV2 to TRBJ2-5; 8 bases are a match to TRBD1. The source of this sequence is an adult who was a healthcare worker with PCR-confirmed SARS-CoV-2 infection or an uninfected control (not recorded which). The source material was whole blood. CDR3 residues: CASSDPDREETQYF. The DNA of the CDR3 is TGTGCCAGCAGTGACCCGGACAGGGAAGAGACCCAGTACTTC.